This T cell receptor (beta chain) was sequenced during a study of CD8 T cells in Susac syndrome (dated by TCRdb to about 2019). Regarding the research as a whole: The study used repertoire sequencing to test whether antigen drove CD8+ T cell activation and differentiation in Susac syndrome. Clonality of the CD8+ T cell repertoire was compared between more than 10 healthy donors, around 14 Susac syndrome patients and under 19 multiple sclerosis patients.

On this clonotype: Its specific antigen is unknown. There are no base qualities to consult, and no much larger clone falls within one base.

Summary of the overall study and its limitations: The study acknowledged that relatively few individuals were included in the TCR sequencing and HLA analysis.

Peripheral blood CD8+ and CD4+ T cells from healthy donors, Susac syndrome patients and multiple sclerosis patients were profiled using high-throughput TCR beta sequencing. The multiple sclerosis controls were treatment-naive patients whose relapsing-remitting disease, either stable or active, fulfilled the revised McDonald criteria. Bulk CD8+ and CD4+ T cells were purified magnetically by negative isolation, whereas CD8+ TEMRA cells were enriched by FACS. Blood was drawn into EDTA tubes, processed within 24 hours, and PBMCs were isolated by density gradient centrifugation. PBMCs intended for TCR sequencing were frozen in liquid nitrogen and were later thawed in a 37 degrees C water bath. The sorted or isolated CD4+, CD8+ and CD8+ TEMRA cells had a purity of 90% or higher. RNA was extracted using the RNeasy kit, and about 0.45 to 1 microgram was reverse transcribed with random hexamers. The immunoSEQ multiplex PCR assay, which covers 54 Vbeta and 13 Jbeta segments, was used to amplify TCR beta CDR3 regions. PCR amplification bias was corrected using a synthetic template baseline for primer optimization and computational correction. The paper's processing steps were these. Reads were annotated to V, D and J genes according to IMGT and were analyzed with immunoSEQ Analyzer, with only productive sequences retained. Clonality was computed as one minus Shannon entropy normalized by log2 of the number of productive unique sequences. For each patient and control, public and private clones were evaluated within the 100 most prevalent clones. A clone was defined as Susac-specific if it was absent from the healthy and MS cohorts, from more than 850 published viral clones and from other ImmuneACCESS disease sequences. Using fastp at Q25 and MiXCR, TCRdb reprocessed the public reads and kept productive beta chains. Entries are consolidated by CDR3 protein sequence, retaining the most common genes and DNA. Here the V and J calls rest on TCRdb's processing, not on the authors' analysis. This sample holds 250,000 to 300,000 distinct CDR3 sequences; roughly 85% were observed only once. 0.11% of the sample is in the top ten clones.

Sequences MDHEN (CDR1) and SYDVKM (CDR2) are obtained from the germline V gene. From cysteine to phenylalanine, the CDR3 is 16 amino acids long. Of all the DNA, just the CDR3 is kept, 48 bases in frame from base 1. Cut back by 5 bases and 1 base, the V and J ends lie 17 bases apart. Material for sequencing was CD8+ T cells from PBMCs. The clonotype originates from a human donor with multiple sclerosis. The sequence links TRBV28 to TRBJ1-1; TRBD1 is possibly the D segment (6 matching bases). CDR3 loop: CASSPSTGYRNTEAFF. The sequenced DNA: TGTGCCAGCAGTCCCTCGACAGGCTATCGGAACACTGAAGCTTTCTTT.